This T cell receptor (beta chain) was documented in a study of blood T cells in healthy people across ages. The CDR3 consists of 16 residues. The V end was cut by 1 base, the J end by 0 bases, with 11 bases between. CDR1 SGHAT and CDR2 FQNNGV come from the germline V gene. A J-beta primer mix and a sample-barcoded 5' primer were used in a second PCR of about 6 to 12 cycles. Each CDR3 protein is one row after TCRdb ran MiXCR on the 5' RACE reads. This table holds hundreds of thousands of distinct CDR3 sequences, about 24% found once. Separately, the same data were catalogued under a study of T cells of mothers and their children.

The chain employs TRBV11-2 and TRBJ2-3; D gene uncertain. The TCR comes from a boy aged 5-17 years in good health. Sequencing input: blood. CDR3 in amino acids: CASSLVWGNSTDTQYF. The CDR3 bases are TGTGCCAGCAGCTTAGTCTGGGGTAATAGCACAGATACGCAGTATTTT.